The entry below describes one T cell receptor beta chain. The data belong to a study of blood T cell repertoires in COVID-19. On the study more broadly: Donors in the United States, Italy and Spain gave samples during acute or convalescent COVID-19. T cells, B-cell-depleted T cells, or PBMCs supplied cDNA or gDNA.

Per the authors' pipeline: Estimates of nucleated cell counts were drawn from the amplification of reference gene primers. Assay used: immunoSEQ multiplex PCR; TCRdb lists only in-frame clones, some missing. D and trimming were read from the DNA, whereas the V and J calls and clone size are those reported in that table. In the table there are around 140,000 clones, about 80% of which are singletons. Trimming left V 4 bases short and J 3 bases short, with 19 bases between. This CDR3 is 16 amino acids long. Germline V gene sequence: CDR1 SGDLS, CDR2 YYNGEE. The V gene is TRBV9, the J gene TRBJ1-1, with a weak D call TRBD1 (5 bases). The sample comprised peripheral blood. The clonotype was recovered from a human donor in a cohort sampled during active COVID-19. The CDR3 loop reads CASSPGVRRGHTEAFF. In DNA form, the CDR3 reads TGTGCCAGCAGCCCCGGGGTGAGGAGGGGACACACTGAAGCTTTCTTT.